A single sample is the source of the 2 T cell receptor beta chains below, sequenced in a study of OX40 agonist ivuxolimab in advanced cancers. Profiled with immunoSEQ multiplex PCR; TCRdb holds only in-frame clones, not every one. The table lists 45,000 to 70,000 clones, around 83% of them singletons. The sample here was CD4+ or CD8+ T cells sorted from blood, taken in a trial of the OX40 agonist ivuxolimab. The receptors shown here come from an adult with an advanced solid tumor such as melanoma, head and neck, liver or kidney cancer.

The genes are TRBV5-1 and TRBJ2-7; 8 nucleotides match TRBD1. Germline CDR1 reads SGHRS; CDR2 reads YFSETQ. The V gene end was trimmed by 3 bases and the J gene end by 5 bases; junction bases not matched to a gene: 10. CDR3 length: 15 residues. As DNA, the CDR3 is TGCGCCAGCAGCTCACGGACAGGGTCCGTCCACGAGCAGTACTTC. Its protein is CASSSRTGSVHEQYF.

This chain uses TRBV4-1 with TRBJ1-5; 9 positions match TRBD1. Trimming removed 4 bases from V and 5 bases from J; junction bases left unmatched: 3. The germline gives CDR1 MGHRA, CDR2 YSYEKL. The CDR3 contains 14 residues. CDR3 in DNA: TGCGCCAGCAGCCCTGGGGACAGGGATCAGCCCCAGCATTTT. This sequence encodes CASSPGDRDQPQHF.